One sample yielded the 4 T cell receptor beta chains listed below, sequenced in a study of shared clonotypes between healthy human individuals. Produced via immunoSEQ multiplex PCR; TCRdb's table is partial and in-frame only. This sample has around 750,000 clones, with around 67% found just once. Sequencing was performed on memory CD4+ T cells sorted from blood. Subset meaning: CD45RA-negative fraction. These TCRs come from a woman aged 25 to 39 in good health.

There are many counts of this clone. The rearrangement links TRBV11-2 to TRBJ2-2; D is ambiguous. Germline CDR1 is SGHAT and CDR2 is FQNNGV. V dropped 5 bases and J dropped 3 bases, with 10 bases sitting between them. The CDR3 extends over 14 amino acids. CDR3 coding DNA: TGTGCCAGCAGCCGGTGGAGCTACACCGGGGAGCTGTTTTTT. Protein product: CASSRWSYTGELFF. The variable domain in full, completed from reference TRBV11-2 and TRBJ2-2, reads EAGVAQSPRYKIIEKRQSVAFWCNPISGHATLYWYQQILGQGPKLLIQFQNNGVVDDSQLPKDRFSAERLKGVDSTLKIQPAKLEDSAVYLCASSRWSYTGELFFGEGSRLTVL.

This clone has a count of ten or more. The V call is TRBV28, the J call TRBJ2-5; 7 bases match TRBD1. CDR1 is MDHEN and CDR2 is SYDVKM in the germline V gene. The junction had 11 bases not matched to a gene; V was cut back by 2 bases and J by 2 bases. This CDR3 is built from 17 residues. The CDR3: CASSLRRSGGRQETQYF. The CDR3 nucleotides are TGTGCCAGCAGTTTAAGGCGTTCAGGGGGTAGACAAGAGACCCAGTACTTC.

This clone was counted between two and nine times. The DNA of the CDR3 is TGTGCCAGCAGTAGACACCGCCGCTCTGGGGCCAACGTCCTGACTTTC. Translating gives CASSRHRRSGANVLTF. The chain employs TRBV14 and TRBJ2-6; unclear D gene. Germline CDR1 is SGHDN and CDR2 is FVKESK. The CDR3 consists of 16 residues. V lost 6 bases and J 0 bases, leaving 12 bases between the germline ends.

This chain connects TRBV28 to TRBJ2-7; D gene ambiguous. Germline V gene lookup returns CDR1 MDHEN and CDR2 SYDVKM. The V end was cut by 5 bases, the J end by 7 bases, with 15 bases between. The CDR3 is made up of 13 amino acids. The CDR3 DNA reads TGTGCCAGCAGTGGTGTGGGCTGGCAAGAGCAGTACTTC. As protein: CASSGVGWQEQYF.